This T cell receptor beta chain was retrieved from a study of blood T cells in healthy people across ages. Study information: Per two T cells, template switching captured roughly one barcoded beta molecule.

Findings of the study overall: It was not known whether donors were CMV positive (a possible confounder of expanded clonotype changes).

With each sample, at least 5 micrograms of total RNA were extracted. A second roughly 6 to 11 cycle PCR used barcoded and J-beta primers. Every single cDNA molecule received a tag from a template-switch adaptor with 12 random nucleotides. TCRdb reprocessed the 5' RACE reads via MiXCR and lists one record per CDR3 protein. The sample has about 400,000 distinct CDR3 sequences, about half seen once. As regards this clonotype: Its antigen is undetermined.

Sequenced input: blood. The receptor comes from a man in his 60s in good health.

Written as DNA, the CDR3 is TGTGCCACCAGCAGAGAAAGGGAGGCCTACGAGCAGTACTTC. Its translation is CATSREREAYEQYF. The chain employs TRBV15 and TRBJ2-7; D is possibly TRBD2 (6 bases). The CDR3 contains 14 residues. From germline, CDR1 is LNHNV and CDR2 YYDKDF (reference sequence). Trimming left V 0 bases short and J 2 bases short, with 8 bases between.